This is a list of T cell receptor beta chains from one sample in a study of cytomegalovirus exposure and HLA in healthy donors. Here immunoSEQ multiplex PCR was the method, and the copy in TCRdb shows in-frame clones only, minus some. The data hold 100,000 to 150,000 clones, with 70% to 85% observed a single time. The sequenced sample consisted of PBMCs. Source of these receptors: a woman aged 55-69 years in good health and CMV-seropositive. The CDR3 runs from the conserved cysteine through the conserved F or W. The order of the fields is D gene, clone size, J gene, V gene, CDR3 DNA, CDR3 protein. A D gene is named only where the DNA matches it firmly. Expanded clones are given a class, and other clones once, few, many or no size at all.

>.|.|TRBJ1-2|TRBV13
TGTGCCAGCGCAGCTAACTATGGCTACACCTTC
CASAANYGYTF
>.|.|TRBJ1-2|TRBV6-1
TGTGCCAGCACCGCGAGGGAGGCCTATGGCTACACCTTC
CASTAREAYGYTF
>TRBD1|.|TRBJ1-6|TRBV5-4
TGTGCCAGCAGCCCGGCTACAGGGGATAATTCACCCCTCCACTTT
CASSPATGDNSPLHF
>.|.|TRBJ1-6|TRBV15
TGTGCCACCAGCAGAGATAAGGGGTCACCCCTCCACTTT
CATSRDKGSPLHF
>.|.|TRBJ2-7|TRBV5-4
TGTGCCAGCAGCTTGGTTGACAGGACCTACGAGCAGTACTTC
CASSLVDRTYEQYF
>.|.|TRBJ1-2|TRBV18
TGTGCCAGCTCACCCTCGGGGTGGGATGGCTACACCTTC
CASSPSGWDGYTF
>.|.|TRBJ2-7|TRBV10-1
TGCGCCAGCAGTGAAATCGGGGGATACGAGCAGTACTTC
CASSEIGGYEQYF
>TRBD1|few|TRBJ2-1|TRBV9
TGTGCCAGCAGCGTAGACATGGGACAGAGGCCTAACAATGAGCAGTTCTTC
CASSVDMGQRPNNEQFF
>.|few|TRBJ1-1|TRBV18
TGTGCCAGCTCACCCCAGGGGATAAGGGACACTGAAGCTTTCTTT
CASSPQGIRDTEAFF
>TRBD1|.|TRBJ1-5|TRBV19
TGTGCCAGTACCCCCGCCGGGACAGGGGGCTGGCAGCCCCAGCATTTT
CASTPAGTGGWQPQHF
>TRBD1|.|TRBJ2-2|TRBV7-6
TGTGCCAGCAGCAAGAAACAGGGGGCCCCCAACACCGGGGAGCTGTTTTTT
CASSKKQGAPNTGELFF